This TCR beta chain was found in a study of CD8 T cells in Susac syndrome. The T cells that were sequenced for TCR beta were CD8+ and CD4+ cells from blood. The multiple sclerosis controls consisted of treatment-naive patients with relapsing-remitting disease, either stable or active. Isolation of CD8+ and CD4+ T cells was performed negatively, whereas enrichment of TEMRA cells was done by FACS. Trimming cost V 4 bases and J 3 bases, with 18 bases left between them. CDR1 and CDR2 (germline): SEHNR, FQNEAQ (reference sequence). This CDR3 is 16 amino acids long. RNA, at about 0.5 to 1 ug, was reverse transcribed with random hexamers. The amplification used immunoSEQ multiplex PCR on TCR beta CDR3; it spanned 54 Vbeta and 13 Jbeta. MiXCR was run by TCRdb on the immunoSEQ multiplex PCR reads, yielding one entry per CDR3 protein. The table records around 200,000 distinct CDR3 sequences, around 95% of them present only once.

The sequenced sample consisted of CD4+ T cells from PBMCs. The receptor comes from a human donor with multiple sclerosis. This chain connects TRBV7-9 to TRBJ1-2; maybe TRBD1 (5 bases). The CDR3 region has the DNA TGTGCCAGCAGCTACGATGGACAACGGAATCACTATGGCTACACCTTC. Its translation: CASSYDGQRNHYGYTF.